This paragraph covers one T cell receptor (beta chain) sequence. Stated treatment: around 19 received Ad26.COV2.S at low or high dose, single or two shots; about 5 received placebo; per-sample allocation not given. The study sampled participants on day 63 after the first vaccine or placebo injection. Sequencing was performed with immunoSEQ multiplex PCR; in TCRdb, only in-frame clones are kept and a portion is missing. This sample has about 350,000 clones, with approximately 86% found just once. This sample was taken from a study of Ad26.COV2.S vaccination and SARS-CoV-2 variants. Study as a whole: Participants got Ad26.COV2.S intramuscularly, once or twice 56 days apart.

This material consisted of peripheral blood, taken in a trial of Ad26.COV2.S vaccine versus placebo. The TCR was taken from a person between 18 and 60 years old who received the Ad26.COV2.S COVID-19 vaccine or a placebo.

This CDR3 reads CSVAGRTEAFF. CDR3 bases: TGCAGTGTTGCAGGGAGGACTGAAGCTTTCTTT. This chain uses TRBV20-1 with TRBJ1-1; weak D call: TRBD1 (5 bases). V was clipped by 7 bases and J by 5 bases, with 11 bases between them. This CDR3 contains 11 residues. Germline V gene data show CDR1 as DFQATT and CDR2 as SNEGSKA (reference sequence).